The 5 T cell receptor beta chains reported below all come from one sample, sequenced in a study of T-cell reconstitution after alpha-beta-depleted transplantation in children. Unique molecular identifiers were used to barcode this TCRbeta library. TCRdb re-analysed the PCR reads in MiXCR, keeping a single row per CDR3 protein. The sample yields approximately 350,000 distinct CDR3 sequences, about a sixth seen once. The sequencing here drew on PBMCs, mostly from graft donor cells, taken 360 days after TCRalphabeta/CD19-depleted stem cell transplant. The receptors stem from a male patient between 2 and 10 years old who had a stem cell transplant for acute lymphoblastic leukemia, so the T cells may come from the graft donor.

The table lists this clonotype with a few counts. V and J are TRBV20-1 and TRBJ2-1; no definite D call. The germline gives CDR1 DFQATT, CDR2 SNEGSKA (reference sequence). V was trimmed by 3 bases and J by 0 bases, leaving 9 bases between them. There are 14 residues in the CDR3. The CDR3 nucleotides are TGCAGTGCTAGGAGTCTACTCTCCTACAATGAGCAGTTCTTC. Amino acid sequence: CSARSLLSYNEQFF.

This clonotype appeared a few times. The CDR3 sequence is CASSPPRVGASSYEQYF. The CDR3 DNA sequence: TGTGCCAGCAGCCCCCCACGGGTAGGAGCGTCCTCCTACGAGCAGTACTTC. The chain carries TRBV7-9 and TRBJ2-7; no reliable D call. Germline V gives CDR1 SEHNR, CDR2 FQNEAQ (reference sequence). Trimming removed 5 bases from V and 0 bases from J, with 20 bases in between. This CDR3 is built from 17 residues. The complete variable domain, with remaining parts taken from reference TRBV7-9 and TRBJ2-7, reads DTGVSQNPRHKITKRGQNVTFRCDPISEHNRLYWYRQTLGQGPEFLTYFQNEAQLEKSRLLSDRFSAERPKGSFSTLEIQRTEQGDSAMYLCASSPPRVGASSYEQYFGPGTRLTVT.

V is TRBV20-1 and J is TRBJ2-7, with D possibly matching TRBD2 (5 bases). CDR1 is DFQATT and CDR2 is SNEGSKA in the germline V gene (reference sequence). The CDR3 has 12 amino acids. V was trimmed by 0 bases and J by 7 bases, leaving 10 bases between them. CDR3 bases: TGCAGTGCTAGAGATCCCGGGAAGGAGCAGTACTTC. Protein sequence: CSARDPGKEQYF.

This clonotype has only a few counts. The chain uses TRBV10-3 and TRBJ2-1; 8 bases agree with TRBD2. Trimming removed 3 bases from V and 7 bases from J; junction bases left unmatched: 14. The CDR3 is 17 residues long. Per the germline V gene, CDR1 is ENHRY and CDR2 is SYGVKD. The CDR3 bases are TGTGCCATCAGTGATTATACGAGCGGGAGAGGAGCAAATGAGCAGTTCTTC. Protein: CAISDYTSGRGANEQFF.

This clonotype was counted between two and nine times. The chain is built from TRBV20-1 and TRBJ2-3; no reliable D call. CDR1 is DFQATT, CDR2 SNEGSKA, per germline (reference sequence). The CDR3 spans 13 residues. V dropped 3 bases and J dropped 4 bases, with 11 bases sitting between them. The DNA of the CDR3 is TGCAGTGCTAGGGAACATTTCGCAGATACGCAGTATTTT. This sequence encodes CSAREHFADTQYF.